This T cell receptor beta chain is from a study of T-cell reconstitution after alpha-beta-depleted transplantation in children. Study-level findings and limits: Approximately two months post-transplant, alpha-beta T cells reportedly originated from several hundred expanded graft clones.

With respect to this clonotype: Its specificity is not known.

Unique molecular identifiers were used in preparing the TCRbeta library. MiXCR, applied by TCRdb to the PCR reads, yields one record per CDR3 protein. Among around 230,000 distinct CDR3 sequences listed, roughly 15% were seen once. This CDR3 is built from 12 residues. The germline CDR1 and CDR2 sequences are DFQATT and SNEGSKA (reference sequence). The trim removed 1 base at V and 9 bases at J, leaving 5 bases unmatched. The genes are TRBV20-1 and TRBJ2-7, with TRBD1 matching 8 bases. The source is a male patient between 2 and 10 years old who had a stem cell transplant for acute lymphoblastic leukemia, so the T cells may come from the graft donor. The source material was PBMCs, mostly from graft donor cells, sampled 360 days after TCRalphabeta/CD19-depleted stem cell transplant. For the CDR3, the DNA is TGCAGTGCTAGAGGGACAGGGCTTGCGCAGTACTTC. It encodes CSARGTGLAQYF.